This entry is about one T cell receptor (beta chain). Some clones are missing from TCRdb's copy, which holds only in-frame ones; the method was immunoSEQ multiplex PCR. The table lists 45,000 to 55,000 clones, roughly 88% of them singletons. The data are from a study of T cell changes during pregnancy in multiple sclerosis. Germline values: CDR1 SEHNR, CDR2 FQNEAQ (reference sequence). This CDR3 contains 14 residues. Trimming removed 2 bases at V and 5 bases at J, with 13 bases between. This TCR derives from a female donor with multiple sclerosis, enrolled in a pregnancy study. This rearrangement joins TRBV7-9 to TRBJ2-7; D call uncertain. This material consisted of CD4+ T cells from peripheral blood mononuclear cells, taken in the second trimester of pregnancy. The CDR3: CASSLFQDSHEQYF. The DNA for the CDR3 is TGTGCCAGCAGCTTATTTCAGGATTCCCACGAGCAGTACTTC.